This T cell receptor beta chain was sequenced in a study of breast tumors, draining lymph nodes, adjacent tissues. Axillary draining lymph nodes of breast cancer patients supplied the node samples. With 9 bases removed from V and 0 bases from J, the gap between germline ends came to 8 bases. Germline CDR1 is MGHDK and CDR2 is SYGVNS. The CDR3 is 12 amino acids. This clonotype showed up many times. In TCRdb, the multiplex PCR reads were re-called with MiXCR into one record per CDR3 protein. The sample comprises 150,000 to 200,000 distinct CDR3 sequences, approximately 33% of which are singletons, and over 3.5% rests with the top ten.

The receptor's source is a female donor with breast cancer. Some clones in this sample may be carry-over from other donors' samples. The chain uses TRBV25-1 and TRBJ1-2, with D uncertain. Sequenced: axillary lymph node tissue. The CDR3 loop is CARKLANYGYTF. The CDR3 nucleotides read TGTGCCAGAAAGTTAGCTAACTATGGCTACACCTTC.